These T cell receptor beta chains were read from a single sample in a study of T cell repertoires in cytomegalovirus infection. One entry per CDR3 protein, called by TCRdb with MiXCR from the reads. The sample consists of fewer than 550,000 distinct CDR3 sequences, more than 25% of them appearing once. Sequenced sample: PBMCs. Source of these receptors: a human donor in good health (CMV status not recorded). Some clones in this sample may be carry-over from other donors' samples. CDR3s include the opening cysteine and the closing phenylalanine or tryptophan. The D gene is left open where the match is weak. The size of a clone is reported for some rows only, either as once, few or many, or as a class for expanded clones.

CDR3 protein	CDR3 DNA	clone size	V gene	J gene	D gene
CASSLAAILNQPQHF	TGTGCCAGCAGCTTAGCAGCGATCCTCAATCAGCCCCAGCATTTT	many	TRBV7-2	TRBJ1-5	.
CASSLEPAGQGYEQYF	TGTGCCAGCAGCTTAGAACCCGCGGGACAGGGCTACGAGCAGTACTTC	many	TRBV7-6	TRBJ2-7	TRBD1
CASSLDRGRGNTIYF	TGTGCCAGCAGTCTGGACAGGGGGCGAGGAAACACCATATATTTT	few	TRBV6-5	TRBJ1-3	TRBD1
CASSSKGKANQPQHF	TGTGCCAGCAGCTCGAAGGGGAAAGCTAATCAGCCCCAGCATTTT	.	TRBV5-6	TRBJ1-5	.
CSASTSGRASLSTDTQYF	TGCAGTGCTTCTACTAGCGGGAGGGCCTCGCTGAGCACAGATACGCAGTATTTT	.	TRBV20-1	TRBJ2-3	TRBD2
CASSHVAYNQPQHF	TGCGCCAGCAGCCATGTCGCCTACAATCAGCCCCAGCATTTT	.	TRBV4-3	TRBJ1-5	.
CASSLGGSGRSSEQFF	TGTGCCAGCAGTTTAGGGGGCAGCGGGAGGAGCAGTGAGCAGTTCTTC	few	TRBV12-3/TRBV12-4	TRBJ2-1	TRBD2
CASRVAGPPETQYF	TGTGCCAGCAGGGTAGCGGGCCCCCCGGAGACCCAGTACTTC	.	TRBV7-2	TRBJ2-5	TRBD2
CASSLGYNQPQHF	TGTGCCAGCAGCTTAGGGTACAATCAGCCCCAGCATTTT	many	TRBV7-2	TRBJ1-5	.
CASSLGVPDGYTF	TGTGCCAGCAGCTTAGGGGTACCGGATGGCTACACCTTC	many	TRBV7-9	TRBJ1-2	.
CASSVFGRASSNEQFF	TGTGCCAGCAGTGTTTTCGGGAGGGCCTCAAGCAATGAGCAGTTCTTC	.	TRBV6-6	TRBJ2-1	TRBD2
CASSLEVTYEQYF	TGTGCCAGCAGTTTGGAAGTAACCTACGAGCAGTACTTC	few	TRBV12-3/TRBV12-4	TRBJ2-7	.
CASSLFVPTALDSPLHF	TGTGCCAGCAGTTTATTCGTCCCGACAGCGTTGGATTCACCCCTCCACTTT	few	TRBV12-3/TRBV12-4	TRBJ1-6	.
CASSLAGQGINQPQHF	TGTGCCAGCAGCTTGGCGGGACAGGGGATAAATCAGCCCCAGCATTTT	.	TRBV7-8	TRBJ1-5	TRBD1
CASSLEGGVQDEQFF	TGTGCCAGCAGTTTAGAGGGAGGGGTTCAGGATGAGCAGTTCTTC	few	TRBV27	TRBJ2-1	TRBD2
CASSSQGSGVDEQFF	TGTGCCAGCAGCTCACAGGGTTCCGGCGTAGATGAGCAGTTCTTC	.	TRBV7-2	TRBJ2-1	.
CASSLAPGRGENQPQHF	TGTGCCAGCAGTTTAGCCCCGGGGCGGGGAGAGAATCAGCCCCAGCATTTT	.	TRBV12-3/TRBV12-4	TRBJ1-5	.
CASSFLAGNFYEQYF	TGTGCCAGCAGCTTTCTAGCGGGGAACTTTTACGAGCAGTACTTC	many	TRBV7-8	TRBJ2-7	TRBD2
CASSLGSPRDTRRGEEKLFF	TGTGCCAGCAGCTTAGGGTCCCCCCGGGACACCAGAAGAGGGGAAGAAAAACTGTTTTTT	few	TRBV11-2	TRBJ1-4	.
CATSQTGQFGQPQHF	TGTGCCACCAGCCAAACCGGGCAGTTTGGTCAGCCCCAGCATTTT	.	TRBV15	TRBJ1-5	.
CASSDGDDQETQYF	TGTGCCAGCAGTGATGGGGACGACCAAGAGACCCAGTACTTC	.	TRBV2	TRBJ2-5	.
CASSLQAREQYF	TGTGCCAGCAGTTTGCAGGCCCGGGAGCAGTACTTC	.	TRBV28	TRBJ2-7	.
CASSLEGEGRSTDTQYF	TGTGCCAGCAGCTTAGAGGGGGAGGGCAGATCCACAGATACGCAGTATTTT	many	TRBV7-2	TRBJ2-3	.
CASKLQGAYDGYTF	TGTGCCAGCAAACTACAGGGGGCGTATGATGGCTACACCTTC	many	TRBV12-3/TRBV12-4	TRBJ1-2	TRBD1
CASSQPGQGVGTEAFF	TGTGCCAGCAGTCAACCGGGACAGGGTGTCGGCACTGAAGCTTTCTTT	.	TRBV7-9	TRBJ1-1	TRBD1
CASSQDTGVGNTIYF	TGTGCCAGCAGCCAAGATACCGGGGTAGGAAACACCATATATTTT	.	TRBV3-1	TRBJ1-3	.
CASREEPGQGNYEQYF	TGTGCCAGCAGGGAAGAACCTGGACAGGGCAACTACGAGCAGTACTTC	many	TRBV7-6	TRBJ2-7	TRBD1
CASRTQGHGYTF	TGTGCCAGCAGGACCCAGGGTCATGGCTACACCTTC	.	TRBV7-4	TRBJ1-2	.
CASSFRVEAFF	TGTGCCAGCAGTTTTAGGGTTGAGGCTTTCTTT	.	TRBV12-3/TRBV12-4	TRBJ1-1	.
CASSPVGPLNTEAFF	TGCGCCAGCAGCCCGGTTGGGCCGCTGAACACTGAAGCTTTCTTT	few	TRBV5-1	TRBJ1-1	.
CASSGRSLGDSQETQYF	TGTGCCAGCAGCGGACGCTCCCTGGGTGACTCCCAAGAGACCCAGTACTTC	few	TRBV7-2	TRBJ2-5	.
CASSLGQGYLMNTEAFF	TGTGCCAGCAGCCTCGGACAGGGCTACCTAATGAACACTGAAGCTTTCTTT	few	TRBV28	TRBJ1-1	TRBD1
CASSTGTPGGGYTF	TGTGCCAGCAGTACCGGGACTCCCGGCGGCGGCTACACCTTC	.	TRBV5-4	TRBJ1-2	.
CASGPGGSGTGELFF	TGTGCCAGCGGTCCCGGGGGTAGCGGGACCGGGGAGCTGTTTTTT	once	TRBV28	TRBJ2-2	TRBD2
CASSSGWSGGSYNEQFF	TGTGCCAGCAGCTCGGGTTGGAGCGGAGGCTCCTACAATGAGCAGTTCTTC	few	TRBV7-2	TRBJ2-1	.
CASSQPTASGRKNEQFF	TGCGCCAGCAGCCAACCGACCGCGAGCGGGAGAAAGAATGAGCAGTTCTTC	few	TRBV4-1	TRBJ2-1	TRBD2
CATSDSGRGDYGYTF	TGTGCCACCAGTGATTCTGGCAGGGGGGACTATGGCTACACCTTC	.	TRBV24-1	TRBJ1-2	TRBD1
CASSTGRESTDTQYF	TGTGCCAGCAGTACAGGAAGAGAAAGCACAGATACGCAGTATTTT	.	TRBV12-3/TRBV12-4	TRBJ2-3	.
CASSLEGQGISSYNEQFF	TGTGCCAGCAGCTTAGAGGGACAGGGCATTAGTTCCTACAATGAGCAGTTCTTC	many	TRBV7-2	TRBJ2-1	TRBD1
CASMKGINYGNEQFF	TGTGCCAGCATGAAGGGGATCAACTATGGGAATGAGCAGTTCTTC	few	TRBV6-6	TRBJ2-1	.
CASSDLGRFAVIYGYTF	TGTGCCAGCAGTGATTTGGGCAGATTTGCGGTGATCTATGGCTACACCTTC	.	TRBV6-1	TRBJ1-2	.
CASSQGQGFTDTQYF	TGTGCCAGCAGCCAGGGACAGGGATTCACAGATACGCAGTATTTT	.	TRBV7-4	TRBJ2-3	TRBD1
CSADRGSDQPQHF	TGCAGTGCTGACAGGGGGTCGGATCAGCCCCAGCATTTT	many	TRBV20-1	TRBJ1-5	TRBD1
CASSLAGYLSEKLFF	TGTGCCAGCAGCTTAGCCGGGTATTTAAGTGAAAAACTGTTTTTT	many	TRBV7-8	TRBJ1-4	.
CASSARDKYEQYF	TGTGCCAGCAGCGCCCGGGACAAATACGAGCAGTACTTC	.	TRBV3-1	TRBJ2-7	.
CASSRKLAGASYNEQFF	TGTGCCAGCAGCCGCAAACTAGCGGGAGCGAGCTACAATGAGCAGTTCTTC	once	TRBV5-3	TRBJ2-1	TRBD2
CASSYEGILGEQFF	TGTGCCAGCAGCTATGAGGGGATCTTGGGTGAGCAGTTCTTC	once	TRBV7-9	TRBJ2-1	.
CASSIVGGSNTGELFF	TGTGCCAGTAGTATTGTCGGCGGGTCTAACACCGGGGAGCTGTTTTTT	few	TRBV19	TRBJ2-2	.
CASSMYFVGAGGRNEQFF	TGTGCCAGTAGTATGTACTTCGTGGGAGCGGGAGGGCGGAATGAGCAGTTCTTC	.	TRBV19	TRBJ2-1	TRBD2
CASMGGRAREQYF	TGTGCCAGCATGGGCGGGAGGGCCCGTGAGCAGTACTTC	.	TRBV7-6	TRBJ2-7	TRBD2
CASRPRERRTGETQYF	TGTGCCAGCAGGCCTCGGGAGCGGCGAACGGGGGAGACCCAGTACTTC	.	TRBV6-6	TRBJ2-5	.
CASSVAQGTEAFF	TGTGCCAGCAGCGTAGCTCAGGGGACTGAAGCTTTCTTT	.	TRBV9	TRBJ1-1	.
CASSDSGSSPDTQYF	TGTGCCAGCAGTGATAGCGGGAGTAGCCCAGATACGCAGTATTTT	.	TRBV6-2/TRBV6-3	TRBJ2-3	TRBD2
CASSYSSPGQAHQPQHF	TGTGCCAGCAGTTACTCGAGTCCTGGACAGGCACATCAGCCCCAGCATTTT	.	TRBV6-2/TRBV6-3	TRBJ1-5	TRBD1